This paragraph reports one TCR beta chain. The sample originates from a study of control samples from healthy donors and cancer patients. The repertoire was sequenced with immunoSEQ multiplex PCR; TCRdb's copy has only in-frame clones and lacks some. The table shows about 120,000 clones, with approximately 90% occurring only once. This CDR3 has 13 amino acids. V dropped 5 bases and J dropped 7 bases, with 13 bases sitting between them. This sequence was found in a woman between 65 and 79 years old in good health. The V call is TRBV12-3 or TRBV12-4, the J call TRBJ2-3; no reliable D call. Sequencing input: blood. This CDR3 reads CASSARTIHTQYF. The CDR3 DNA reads TGTGCCAGCAGTGCACGGACGATTCATACGCAGTATTTT.